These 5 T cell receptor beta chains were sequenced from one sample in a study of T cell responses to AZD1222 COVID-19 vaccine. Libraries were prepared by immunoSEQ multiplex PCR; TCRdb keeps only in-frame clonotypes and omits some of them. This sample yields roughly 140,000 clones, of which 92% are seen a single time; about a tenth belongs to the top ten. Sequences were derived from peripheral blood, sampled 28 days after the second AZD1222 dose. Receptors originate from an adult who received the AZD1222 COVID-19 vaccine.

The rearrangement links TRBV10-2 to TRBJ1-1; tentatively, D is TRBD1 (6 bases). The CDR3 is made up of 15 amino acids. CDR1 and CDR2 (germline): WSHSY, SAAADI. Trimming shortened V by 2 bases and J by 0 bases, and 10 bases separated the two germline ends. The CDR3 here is CASSELGQLNTEAFF. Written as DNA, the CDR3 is TGCGCCAGCAGTGAGCTCGGACAGTTGAACACTGAAGCTTTCTTT.

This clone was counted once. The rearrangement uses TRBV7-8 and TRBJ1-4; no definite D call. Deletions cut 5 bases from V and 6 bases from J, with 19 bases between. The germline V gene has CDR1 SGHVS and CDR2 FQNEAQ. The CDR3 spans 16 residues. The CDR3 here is CASSPLHGSPYEKLFF. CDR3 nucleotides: TGTGCCAGCAGCCCACTCCATGGGAGCCCGTATGAAAAACTGTTTTTT.

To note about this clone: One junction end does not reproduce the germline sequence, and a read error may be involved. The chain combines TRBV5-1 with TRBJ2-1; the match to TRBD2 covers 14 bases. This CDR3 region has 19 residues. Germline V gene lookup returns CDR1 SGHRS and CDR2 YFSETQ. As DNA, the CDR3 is TGCGCCAGCAGCTTGGTACCAGGGACTAGCGGGGGAAATTACAGTGAGCAGTTCTTC. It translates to CASSLVPGTSGGNYSEQFF.

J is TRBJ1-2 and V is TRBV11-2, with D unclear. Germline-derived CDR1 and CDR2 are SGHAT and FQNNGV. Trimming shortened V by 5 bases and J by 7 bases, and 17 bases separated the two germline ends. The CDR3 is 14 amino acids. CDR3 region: CASSPPVGSSGYTF. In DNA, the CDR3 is TGTGCCAGCAGCCCCCCAGTAGGGTCAAGTGGCTACACCTTC.

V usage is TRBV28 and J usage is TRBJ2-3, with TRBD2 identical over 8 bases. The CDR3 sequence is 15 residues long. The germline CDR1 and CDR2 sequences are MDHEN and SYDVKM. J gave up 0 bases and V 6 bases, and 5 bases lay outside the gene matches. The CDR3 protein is CASSQRGPSTDTQYF. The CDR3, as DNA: TGTGCCAGCAGCCAGCGGGGGCCAAGCACAGATACGCAGTATTTT.